Following are 9 T cell receptor beta chains from one sample sequenced in a study of T cells after yellow fever vaccination. TCRdb independently ran MiXCR on the 5' RACE reads; one entry per CDR3 protein. The table has around 120,000 distinct CDR3 sequences, approximately 16% seen once. The material was CD8+ T cells sorted from PBMCs, obtained 5 days after the yellow fever booster vaccination. The receptors were sampled from a man between 18 and 29 years old who received the YFV17D yellow fever vaccine.

This clonotype occurred a few times. This chain connects TRBV7-9 to TRBJ1-1; no clear D gene. The CDR3 has 12 residues. V was clipped by 4 bases and J by 4 bases, with 7 bases between them. CDR1 and CDR2 from the germline V gene are SEHNR and FQNEAQ (reference sequence). This chain's CDR3 is CASSSGTTEAFF. The CDR3 coding sequence is TGTGCCAGCAGCTCCGGAACCACTGAAGCTTTCTTT.

This clonotype was seen more than once but under ten times. The rearrangement uses TRBV6-2 or TRBV6-3 and TRBJ1-1; tentative D call: TRBD1 (5 bases). The CDR3 is 13 residues long. CDR1 MNHEY and CDR2 SVGEGT come from the germline V gene. Trimming shortened V by 6 bases and J by 5 bases, and 13 bases separated the two germline ends. CDR3 DNA: TGTGCCAGCAGCGATCAGGGCTGGACTGAAGCTTTCTTT. Translation: CASSDQGWTEAFF.

This sequence joins TRBV27 and TRBJ2-7, with D perhaps TRBD1 (5 bases). This CDR3 spans 14 amino acids. Germline V gene lookup returns CDR1 MNHEY and CDR2 SMNVEV (reference sequence). V was cut by 4 bases and J by 2 bases, with 12 bases left in between. CDR3 region: CASSSTDGPYEQYF. DNA for the CDR3: TGTGCCAGCAGTTCGACAGACGGGCCCTACGAGCAGTACTTC.

The chain links TRBV5-1 to TRBJ2-3; 10 positions match TRBD1. This CDR3 has 15 amino acids. Trimming removed 3 bases from V and 3 bases from J; junction bases left unmatched: 4. Germline assignment: CDR1 SGHRS and CDR2 YFSETQ. In DNA, the CDR3 is TGCGCCAGCAGCTGGACAGGGGGGGGGACAGATACGCAGTATTTT. Encoded protein: CASSWTGGGTDTQYF.

This clonotype was observed a handful of times. The genes are TRBV2 and TRBJ2-3; no clear D gene. The V gene lost 9 bases and the J gene lost 0 bases, with 10 bases spanning the gap. The CDR3 has 13 amino acids. Germline values: CDR1 SNHLY, CDR2 FYNNEI. DNA for the CDR3: TGTGCCAGGAGGTGGCTTAGCACAGATACGCAGTATTTT. Translated, it gives CARRWLSTDTQYF.

The table lists this clonotype with many counts. The V gene is TRBV6-4, the J gene TRBJ2-1; 14 bases fit TRBD2. This CDR3 contains 16 residues. CDR1 and CDR2 from the germline V gene are MRHNA and SNTAGT. V lost 6 bases and J lost 8; bases outside the gene matches: 9. CDR3 DNA sequence: TGTGCCAGCAGCGCTGGACTAGCGGGGGGCAGTGATGAGCAGTTCTTC. Translated: CASSAGLAGGSDEQFF.

This clonotype has only a few counts. The chain joins TRBV20-1 to TRBJ1-1; D is ambiguous. The germline V gene has CDR1 DFQATT and CDR2 SNEGSKA (reference sequence). Trimming removed 0 bases from V and 1 base from J, with 12 bases in between. The CDR3 extends over 15 amino acids. Written as DNA, the CDR3 is TGCAGTGCTAGAGACATGATGGGCCCGAACACTGAAGCTTTCTTT. It specifies CSARDMMGPNTEAFF.

The gene calls are TRBV18 and TRBJ1-2; D remains ambiguous. The germline V gene has CDR1 KGHSH and CDR2 LQKENI. The CDR3 sequence is 15 residues long. V lost 2 bases and J 2 bases, leaving 12 bases between the germline ends. This CDR3 is CASSPGDVRNYGYTF. CDR3 DNA: TGTGCCAGCTCACCAGGGGATGTAAGGAACTATGGCTACACCTTC.

This chain uses TRBV21-1 with TRBJ2-6; TRBD1 is the table's D call, not checked against the DNA. TRBV21-1 is a pseudogene segment. CDR3 length equals 18 residues. The CDR3, as DNA: TGTGCCAGCAGCAAGACGCCCGGCGGTCACTCTGGGGCCAACGTCCTGACTTTC. Translating it yields CASSKTPGGHSGANVLTF.